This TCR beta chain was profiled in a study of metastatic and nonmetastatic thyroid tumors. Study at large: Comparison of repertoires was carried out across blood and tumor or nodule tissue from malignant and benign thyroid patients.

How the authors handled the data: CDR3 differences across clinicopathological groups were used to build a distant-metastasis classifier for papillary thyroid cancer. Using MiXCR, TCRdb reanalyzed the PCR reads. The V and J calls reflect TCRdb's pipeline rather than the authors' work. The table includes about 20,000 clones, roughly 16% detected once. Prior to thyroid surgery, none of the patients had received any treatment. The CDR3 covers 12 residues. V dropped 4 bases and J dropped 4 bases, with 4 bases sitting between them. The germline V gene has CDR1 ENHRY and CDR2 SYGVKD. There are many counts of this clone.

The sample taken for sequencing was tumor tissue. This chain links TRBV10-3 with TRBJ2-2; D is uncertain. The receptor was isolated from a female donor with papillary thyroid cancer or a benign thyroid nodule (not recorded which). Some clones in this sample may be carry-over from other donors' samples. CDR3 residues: CAISGGTGELFF. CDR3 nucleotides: TGTGCCATCAGTGGGGGCACCGGGGAGCTGTTTTTT.